One and the same sample provided the 19 T cell receptor beta chains below, sequenced in a study of blood T cell repertoires in COVID-19. Produced via immunoSEQ multiplex PCR; TCRdb's table is partial and in-frame only. The sample gives 50,000 to 65,000 clones, under 80% of which show up once; around half is in the top ten. Material: PBMCs or T cells enriched from blood (not recorded which). The receptors derive from a woman aged 55 to 70 who had been exposed to COVID-19.

The chain links TRBV28 to TRBJ1-1, with 9 bases lining up with TRBD1. Trimming took 3 bases from V and 10 from J; bases not matched to a gene: 9. This CDR3 is built from 14 residues. Germline V gene data show CDR1 as MDHEN and CDR2 as SYDVKM. CDR3 sequence (DNA): TGTGCCAGCAGTTTCATGGGGGACAGGGTAAGAGCTTTCTTT. It specifies CASSFMGDRVRAFF.

This rearrangement joins TRBV19 to TRBJ2-1, with D possibly matching TRBD2 (6 bases). V was cut by 6 bases and J by 9 bases, with 18 bases left in between. This CDR3 comprises 14 residues. Per germline, CDR1 LNHDA and CDR2 SQIVND (reference sequence). The CDR3 sequence: CASSTGLRMAEQFF. CDR3 DNA sequence: TGTGCCAGTAGCACGGGACTGAGGATGGCTGAGCAGTTCTTC.

This CDR3 reads CASKFGDRVNTGELFF. The CDR3 region has the DNA TGTGCCAGCAAGTTTGGGGACAGGGTGAACACCGGGGAGCTGTTTTTT. The chain carries TRBV28 and TRBJ2-2, with 9 bases identical to TRBD1. With V trimmed by 7 bases and J by 1 base, 7 bases remained unmatched. The CDR3 has 16 residues. Germline V CDR1 and CDR2: MDHEN, SYDVKM.

V and J are TRBV30 and TRBJ1-1; maybe TRBD1 (5 bases). The V gene lost 0 bases and the J gene lost 5 bases, with 13 bases spanning the gap. CDR3 length equals 14 residues. Germline lookup yields CDR1 GTSNPN and CDR2 SVGIG (reference sequence). The CDR3 bases are TGTGCCTGGAGTGTACGGAGGGGCGGTACTGAAGCTTTCTTT. Translating gives CAWSVRRGGTEAFF.

The V gene is TRBV27, the J gene TRBJ1-6; D remains unclear. Trimming took 5 bases from V and 10 from J, leaving 12 bases between them. CDR3 length: 13 residues. The germline CDR1 and CDR2 sequences are MNHEY and SMNVEV (reference sequence). The CDR3 sequence: CASSGMRESPLHF. CDR3 coding DNA: TGTGCCAGCAGTGGTATGAGGGAATCACCCCTCCACTTT.

The J gene is TRBJ1-1, the V gene TRBV6-6; no reliable D call. V lost 6 bases and J lost 2, with 4 bases in between. The germline V gene encodes CDR1 MNHNY and CDR2 SVGAGI (reference sequence). The CDR3 spans 11 residues. The chain's CDR3 is CASRLNTEAFF. CDR3 in DNA: TGTGCCAGCAGACTTAACACTGAAGCTTTCTTT.

This clone has only a few counts. The J gene is TRBJ2-1, the V gene TRBV5-1; tentative D call: TRBD1 (5 bases). The germline V gene encodes CDR1 SGHRS and CDR2 YFSETQ. V shed 0 bases and J shed 5 bases, with 15 bases lying between them. This CDR3 has 16 residues. CDR3 nucleotides: TGCGCCAGCAGCTTGGAAGCCAGGGTTATCCACAATGAGCAGTTCTTC. Its protein is CASSLEARVIHNEQFF.

V is TRBV24-1 and J is TRBJ2-2; a possible D gene is TRBD2 (6 bases). Per germline, CDR1 KGHDR and CDR2 SFDVKD. The CDR3 is 17 residues long. V lost 5 bases and J lost 0, with 15 bases in between. For the CDR3, the DNA is TGTGCCACCAGTGGAGCGGGCAGTATATCGAACACCGGGGAGCTGTTTTTT. Translation: CATSGAGSISNTGELFF.

Only a few counts were recorded for this clone. The chain combines TRBV5-5 with TRBJ2-2; 9 nucleotides align to TRBD2. The V gene's germline CDR1 is SGHKS and CDR2 YYEKEE (reference sequence). The junction had 3 bases not matched to a gene; V was cut back by 0 bases and J by 3 bases. This CDR3 spans 16 amino acids. CDR3 nucleotides: TGTGCCAGCAGCTTGGTAGCGGGAGTATACACCGGGGAGCTGTTTTTT. Its protein product is CASSLVAGVYTGELFF.

This chain links TRBV28 with TRBJ1-4; tentatively, D is TRBD1 (6 bases). The CDR3 covers 15 residues. Deletions cut 4 bases from V and 4 bases from J, with 13 bases between. CDR1 MDHEN and CDR2 SYDVKM come from the germline V gene. The CDR3 loop is CASSWDTSSNEKLFF. In DNA, the CDR3 is TGTGCCAGCAGTTGGGACACTTCAAGTAATGAAAAACTGTTTTTT.

The CDR3 spells CASSSIRSWGAKTGELFF. The CDR3 DNA reads as TGTGCCAGCAGCTCTATACGATCGTGGGGCGCAAAAACCGGGGAGCTGTTTTTT. The rearrangement joins TRBV6-2 or TRBV6-3 to TRBJ2-2, with D possibly being TRBD1 (5 bases). The CDR3 is 18 residues long. Germline values: CDR1 MNHEY, CDR2 SVGEGT. Deletions cut 6 bases from V and 5 bases from J, with 25 bases between.

V and J are TRBV4-1 and TRBJ2-2; possible D gene TRBD2, 6 bases. This CDR3 is built from 16 residues. V lost 4 bases to trimming and J lost 4 bases, with 16 bases between them. Germline-derived CDR1 and CDR2 are MGHRA and YSYEKL. The CDR3 is CASSPGLRGLTGELFF. CDR3 in DNA: TGCGCCAGCAGCCCCGGGTTGCGGGGACTCACCGGGGAGCTGTTTTTT.

The chain carries TRBV3-1 (or the pseudogene TRBV3-2) and TRBJ1-1, with no clear D. Germline lookup yields CDR1 LGHDT and CDR2 YNNKEL (reference sequence). The CDR3 has 12 amino acids. V was pared by 3 bases and J by 8 bases, with 10 bases between. The DNA for the CDR3 is TGTGCCAGCAGCCAGACCCCGGGGGAAGCTTTCTTT. It is translated as CASSQTPGEAFF.

The chain is built from TRBV7-2 and TRBJ1-2; perhaps TRBD1 as D (6 bases). V was cut by 5 bases and J by 8 bases, with 15 bases left in between. Germline CDR1 and CDR2: SGHTA and FQGNSA. This CDR3 comprises 13 residues. The CDR3 protein is CASSEQGPGGYTF. The CDR3 nucleotides read TGTGCCAGCAGCGAACAGGGTCCGGGAGGCTACACCTTC.

This clone has only one observation. The chain links TRBV19 to TRBJ1-5; 7 bases line up with TRBD1. The length of the CDR3 is 14 residues. The germline V gene has CDR1 LNHDA and CDR2 SQIVND (reference sequence). J lost 2 bases, V lost 6 bases, and 4 bases had no gene match. Here the CDR3 reads CASRSTGRNQPQHF. The CDR3 coding sequence is TGTGCCAGTAGATCGACAGGGCGCAATCAGCCCCAGCATTTT.

The rearrangement links TRBV25-1 to TRBJ2-6, with TRBD2 as a possible D gene (7 bases). The V end was cut by 8 bases, the J end by 4 bases, with 9 bases between. Germline CDR1 and CDR2: MGHDK and SYGVNS. This CDR3 contains 13 residues. The CDR3 region is CASRGAGANVLTF. DNA for the CDR3: TGTGCCAGCCGGGGGGCGGGGGCCAACGTCCTGACTTTC.

This chain uses TRBV7-2 with TRBJ2-2; D gene ambiguous. V gave up 2 bases and J gave up 5 bases, with 6 bases separating them. CDR3 length equals 13 residues. The germline V gene encodes CDR1 SGHTA and CDR2 FQGNSA. CDR3 DNA sequence: TGTGCCAGCAGCTTATTTCCGACCGGGGAGCTGTTTTTT. This gives the protein CASSLFPTGELFF.

This clone appeared a few times. The V gene is TRBV2, the J gene TRBJ1-6, with TRBD1 as a possible D gene (6 bases). Germline loops: CDR1 SNHLY, CDR2 FYNNEI. With 4 bases removed from V and 5 bases from J, the gap between germline ends came to 9 bases. This CDR3 is built from 14 residues. Here the CDR3 DNA reads TGTGCCAGCAGTGTGACAGGAGATAATTCACCCCTCCACTTT. This encodes CASSVTGDNSPLHF. The variable domain in full, with the rest retrieved from reference TRBV2 and TRBJ1-6, is EPEVTQTPSHQVTQMGQEVILRCVPISNHLYFYWYRQILGQKVEFLVSFYNNEISEKSEIFDDQFSVERPDGSNFTLKIRSTKLEDSAMYFCASSVTGDNSPLHFGNGTRLTVT.

For this clone: One end of the junction does not line up with germline, which may come from a read error. CDR3 loop: CASSYSTVQERFF. The CDR3, as DNA: TGTGCCAGCAGTTACTCGACGGTCCAAGAGCGGTTCTTC. The rearrangement links TRBV6-5 to TRBJ2-1, with D unclear. The CDR3 loop spans 13 amino acids. Germline CDR1 is MNHEY and CDR2 is SVGAGI.